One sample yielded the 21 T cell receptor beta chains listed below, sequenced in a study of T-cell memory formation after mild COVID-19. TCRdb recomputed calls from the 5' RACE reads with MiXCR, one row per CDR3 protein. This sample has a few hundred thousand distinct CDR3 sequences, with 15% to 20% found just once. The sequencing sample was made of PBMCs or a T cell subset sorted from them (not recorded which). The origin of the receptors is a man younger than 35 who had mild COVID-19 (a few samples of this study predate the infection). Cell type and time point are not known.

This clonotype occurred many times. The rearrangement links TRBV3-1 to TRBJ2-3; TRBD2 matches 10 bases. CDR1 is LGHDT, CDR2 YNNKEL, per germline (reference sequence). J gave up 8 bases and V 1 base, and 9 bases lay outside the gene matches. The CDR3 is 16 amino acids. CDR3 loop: CASSQGVSGGAGTQYF. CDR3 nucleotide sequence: TGTGCCAGCAGCCAAGGGGTCAGCGGGGGGGCCGGTACGCAGTATTTT.

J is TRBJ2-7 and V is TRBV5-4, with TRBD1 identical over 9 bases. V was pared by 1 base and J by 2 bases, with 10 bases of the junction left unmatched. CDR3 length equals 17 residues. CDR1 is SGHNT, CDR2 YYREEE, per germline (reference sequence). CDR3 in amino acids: CASSLPSTGGIPYEQYV. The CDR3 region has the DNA TGTGCCAGCAGCTTGCCCTCGACAGGGGGTATCCCCTACGAGCAGTACGTC.

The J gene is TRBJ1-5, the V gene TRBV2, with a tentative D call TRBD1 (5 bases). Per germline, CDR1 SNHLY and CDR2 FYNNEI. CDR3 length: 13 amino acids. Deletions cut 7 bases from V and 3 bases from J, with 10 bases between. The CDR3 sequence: CASTGTINQPQHF. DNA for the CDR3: TGTGCCAGCACCGGGACTATCAATCAGCCCCAGCATTTT.

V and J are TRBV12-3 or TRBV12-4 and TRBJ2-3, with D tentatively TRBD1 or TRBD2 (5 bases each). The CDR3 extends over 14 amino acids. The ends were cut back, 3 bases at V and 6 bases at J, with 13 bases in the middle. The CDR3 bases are TGTGCCAGCAGTTTTGTGACCGAGGGGGATACGCAGTATTTT. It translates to CASSFVTEGDTQYF.

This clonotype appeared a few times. Here the CDR3 reads CASSYRVAKPQHF. The CDR3 region has the DNA TGTGCCAGCAGTTATCGGGTGGCGAAGCCCCAGCATTTT. The gene calls are TRBV6-2 or TRBV6-3 and TRBJ1-5; D not resolved. The length of the CDR3 is 13 residues. Trimming removed 3 bases from V and 8 bases from J, with 11 bases in between. Germline V lookup: CDR1 MNHEY, CDR2 SVGEGT.

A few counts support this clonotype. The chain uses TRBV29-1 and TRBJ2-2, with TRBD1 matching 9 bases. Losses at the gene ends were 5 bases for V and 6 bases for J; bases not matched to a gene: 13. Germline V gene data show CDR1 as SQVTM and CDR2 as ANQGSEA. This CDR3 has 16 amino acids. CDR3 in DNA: TGCAGCGTTAAGGGGGGGACAGGGACAGTCCCCGGGGAGCTGTTTTTT. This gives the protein CSVKGGTGTVPGELFF.

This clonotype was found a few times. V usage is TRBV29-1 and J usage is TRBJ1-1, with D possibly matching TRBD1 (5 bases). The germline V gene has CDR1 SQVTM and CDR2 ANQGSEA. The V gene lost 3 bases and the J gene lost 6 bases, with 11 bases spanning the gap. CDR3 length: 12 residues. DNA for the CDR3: TGCAGCGTTGACCCCATGGGGGCTGAAGCTTTCTTT. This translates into CSVDPMGAEAFF. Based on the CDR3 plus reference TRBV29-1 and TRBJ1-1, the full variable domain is SAVISQKPSRDICQRGTSLTIQCQVDSQVTMMFWYRQQPGQSLTLIATANQGSEATYESGFVIDKFPISRPNLTFSTLTVSNMSPEDSSIYLCSVDPMGAEAFFGQGTRLTVV.

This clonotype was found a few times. In DNA form, the CDR3 reads TGTGCCAGCAGCTTGGTGAGATACGAGCAGTACTTC. Its translation: CASSLVRYEQYF. This chain joins TRBV5-6 and TRBJ2-7; no firm D call. The germline gives CDR1 SGHDT, CDR2 YYEEEE. Trimming removed 0 bases at V and 4 bases at J, with 5 bases between. The CDR3 is 12 residues long. The whole variable domain, remainder taken from reference TRBV5-6 and TRBJ2-7, is DAGVTQSPTHLIKTRGQQVTLRCSPKSGHDTVSWYQQALGQGPQFIFQYYEEEERQRGNFPDRFSGHQFPNYSSELNVNALLLGDSALYLCASSLVRYEQYFGPGTRLTVT.

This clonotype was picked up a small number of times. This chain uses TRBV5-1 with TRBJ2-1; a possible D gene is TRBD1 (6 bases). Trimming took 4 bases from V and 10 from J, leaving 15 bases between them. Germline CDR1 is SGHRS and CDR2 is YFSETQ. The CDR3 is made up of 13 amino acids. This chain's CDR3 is CASSRTSGDEQFF. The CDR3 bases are TGCGCCAGCAGCCGGACATCAGGGGACGAGCAGTTCTTC.

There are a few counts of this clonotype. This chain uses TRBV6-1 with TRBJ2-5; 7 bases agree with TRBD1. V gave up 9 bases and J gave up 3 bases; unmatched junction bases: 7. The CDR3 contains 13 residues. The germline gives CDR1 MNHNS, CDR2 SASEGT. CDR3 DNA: TGTGCCAGTCAGAGGGGGCAGGAAGAGACCCAGTACTTC. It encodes CASQRGQEETQYF.

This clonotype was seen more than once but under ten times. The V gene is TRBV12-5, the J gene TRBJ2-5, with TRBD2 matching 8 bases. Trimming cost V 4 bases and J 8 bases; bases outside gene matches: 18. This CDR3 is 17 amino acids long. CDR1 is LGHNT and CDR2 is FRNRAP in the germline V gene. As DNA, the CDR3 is TGTGCTAGTGGTTCTACCTCCTTGGAGCGGGGGTTTGGTACCCAGTACTTC. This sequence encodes CASGSTSLERGFGTQYF. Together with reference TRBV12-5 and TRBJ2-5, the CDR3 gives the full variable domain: DARVTQTPRHKVTEMGQEVTMRCQPILGHNTVFWYRQTMMQGLELLAYFRNRAPLDDSGMPKDRFSAEMPDATLATLKIQPSEPRDSAVYFCASGSTSLERGFGTQYFGPGTRLLVL.

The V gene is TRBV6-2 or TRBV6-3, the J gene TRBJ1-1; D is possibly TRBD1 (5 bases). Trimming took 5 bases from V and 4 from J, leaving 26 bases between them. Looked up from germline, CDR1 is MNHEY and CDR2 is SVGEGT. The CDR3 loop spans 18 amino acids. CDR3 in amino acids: CASSQLAGTPREVTEAFF. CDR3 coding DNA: TGTGCCAGCAGTCAGTTGGCCGGGACCCCAAGGGAGGTCACTGAAGCTTTCTTT.

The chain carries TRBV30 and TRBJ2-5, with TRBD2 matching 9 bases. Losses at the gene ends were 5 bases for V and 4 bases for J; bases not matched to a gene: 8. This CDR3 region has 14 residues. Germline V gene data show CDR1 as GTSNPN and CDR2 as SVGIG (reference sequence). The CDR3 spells CAWGSGGPGETQYF. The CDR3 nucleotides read TGTGCCTGGGGCAGCGGGGGGCCTGGAGAGACCCAGTACTTC.

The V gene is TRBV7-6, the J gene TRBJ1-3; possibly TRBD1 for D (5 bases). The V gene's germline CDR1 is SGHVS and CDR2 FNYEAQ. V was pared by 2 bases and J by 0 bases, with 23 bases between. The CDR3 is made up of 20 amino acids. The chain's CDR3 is CASSLIPGLPYTTSGNTIYF. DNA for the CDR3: TGTGCCAGCAGCTTAATCCCGGGGCTTCCTTACACGACCTCTGGAAACACCATATATTTT.

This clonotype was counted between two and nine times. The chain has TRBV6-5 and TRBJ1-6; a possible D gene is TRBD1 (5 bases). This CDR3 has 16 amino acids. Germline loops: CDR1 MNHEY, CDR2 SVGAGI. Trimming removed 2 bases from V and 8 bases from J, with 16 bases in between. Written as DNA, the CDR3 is TGTGCCAGCAGTTACGCCAGGGCAGCATATGATTCACCCCTCCACTTT. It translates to CASSYARAAYDSPLHF.

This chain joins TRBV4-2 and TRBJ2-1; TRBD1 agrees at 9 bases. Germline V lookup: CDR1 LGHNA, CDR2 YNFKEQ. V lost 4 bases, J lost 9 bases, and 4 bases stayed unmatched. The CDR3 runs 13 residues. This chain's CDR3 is CASSPGQGIEQFF. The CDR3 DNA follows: TGTGCCAGCAGCCCTGGACAGGGGATTGAGCAGTTCTTC.

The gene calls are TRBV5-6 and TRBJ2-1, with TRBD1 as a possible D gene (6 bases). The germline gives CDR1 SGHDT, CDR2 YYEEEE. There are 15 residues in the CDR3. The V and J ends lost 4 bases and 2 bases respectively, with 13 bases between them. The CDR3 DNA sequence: TGTGCCAGCAGCCCCGGACAGTACACCTACAATGAGCAGTTCTTC. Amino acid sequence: CASSPGQYTYNEQFF.

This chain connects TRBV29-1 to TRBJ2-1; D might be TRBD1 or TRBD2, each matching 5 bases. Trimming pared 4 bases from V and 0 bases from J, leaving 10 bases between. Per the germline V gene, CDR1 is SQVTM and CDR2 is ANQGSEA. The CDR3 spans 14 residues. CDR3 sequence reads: CSVVGGSSYNEQFF. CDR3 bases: TGCAGCGTTGTTGGGGGTAGCTCCTACAATGAGCAGTTCTTC.

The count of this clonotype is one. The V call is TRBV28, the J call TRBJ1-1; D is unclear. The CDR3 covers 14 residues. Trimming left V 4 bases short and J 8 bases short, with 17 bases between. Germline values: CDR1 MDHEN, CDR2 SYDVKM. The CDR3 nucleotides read TGTGCCAGCAGTTCACGAGTCCGCGGAATGGAAGCTTTCTTT. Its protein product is CASSSRVRGMEAFF.

The CDR3 spells CASSAHRGSDGYTF. CDR3 nucleotides: TGTGCCAGCAGCGCCCACAGGGGGTCGGATGGCTACACCTTC. V gene TRBV7-8 combines with J gene TRBJ1-2; 8 bases map to TRBD1. Germline lookup yields CDR1 SGHVS and CDR2 FQNEAQ. The junction had 8 bases not matched to a gene; V was cut back by 5 bases and J by 6 bases. The length of the CDR3 is 14 residues.

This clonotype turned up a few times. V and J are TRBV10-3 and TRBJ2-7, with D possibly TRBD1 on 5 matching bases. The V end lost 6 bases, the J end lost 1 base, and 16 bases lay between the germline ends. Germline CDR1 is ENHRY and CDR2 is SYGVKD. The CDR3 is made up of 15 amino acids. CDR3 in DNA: TGTGCCATCAGCGACCTCTTCCAGGGATCCTACGAGCAGTACTTC. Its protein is CAISDLFQGSYEQYF.